This TCR beta chain derives from a study of cytomegalovirus exposure and HLA in healthy donors. The overall study: Later, an analysis reported that the 130 or so validation repertoires had used the same platform as the roughly 680 first-cohort repertoires.

The assay was immunoSEQ multiplex PCR, and TCRdb's table has in-frame clones only and misses some. The sample lists roughly 130,000 clones; 80% to 90% were seen once. This clone was recorded once. The antigen remains unidentified. This CDR3 spans 18 amino acids. J gave up 2 bases and V 0 bases, and 8 bases lay outside the gene matches. Germline loops: CDR1 MGHRA, CDR2 YSYEKL. Notes on the study in general: The majority of TCR sequences were rare, yet some public TCRs appeared in many donors. High specificity and sensitivity for cytomegalovirus status were reported for the classifier.

The sample taken for sequencing was PBMCs. The TCR comes from a young woman in good health and CMV-seropositive. The chain couples TRBV4-1 to TRBJ2-1, with TRBD2 matching over 9 bases. DNA for the CDR3: TGCGCCAGCAGCCAAGACGAGGCTAGCGGGGCAGCCTACAATGAGCAGTTCTTC. The encoded protein is CASSQDEASGAAYNEQFF.